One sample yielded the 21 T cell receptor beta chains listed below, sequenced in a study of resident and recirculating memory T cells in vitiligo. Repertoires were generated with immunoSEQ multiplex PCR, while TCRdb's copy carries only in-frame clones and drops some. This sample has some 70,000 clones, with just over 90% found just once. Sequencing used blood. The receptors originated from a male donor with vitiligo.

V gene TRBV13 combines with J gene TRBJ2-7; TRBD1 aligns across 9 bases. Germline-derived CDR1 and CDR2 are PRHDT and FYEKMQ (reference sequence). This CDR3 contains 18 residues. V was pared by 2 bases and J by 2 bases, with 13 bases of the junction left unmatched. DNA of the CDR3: TGTGCCAGCAGCTTACGAAGGCTAAGTCGACAGGGGGCCTACGAGCAGTACTTC. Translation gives CASSLRRLSRQGAYEQYF.

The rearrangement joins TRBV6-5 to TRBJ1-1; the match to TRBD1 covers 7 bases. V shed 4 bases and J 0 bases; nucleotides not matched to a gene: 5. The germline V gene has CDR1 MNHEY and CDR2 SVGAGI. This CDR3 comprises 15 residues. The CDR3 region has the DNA TGTGCCAGCAGTTTCACAGGGGAATTGAACACTGAAGCTTTCTTT. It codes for CASSFTGELNTEAFF.

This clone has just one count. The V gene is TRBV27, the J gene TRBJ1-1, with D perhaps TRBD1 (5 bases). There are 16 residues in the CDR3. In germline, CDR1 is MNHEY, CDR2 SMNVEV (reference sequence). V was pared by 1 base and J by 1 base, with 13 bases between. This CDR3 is CASSLYRAGPNTEAFF. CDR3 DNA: TGTGCCAGCAGTTTATATAGGGCAGGGCCGAACACTGAAGCTTTCTTT.

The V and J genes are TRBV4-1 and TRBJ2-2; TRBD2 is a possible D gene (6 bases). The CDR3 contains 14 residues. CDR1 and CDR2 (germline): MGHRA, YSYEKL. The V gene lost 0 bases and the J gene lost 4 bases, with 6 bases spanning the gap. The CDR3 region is CASSQERGTGELFF. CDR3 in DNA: TGCGCCAGCAGCCAAGAGCGGGGCACCGGGGAGCTGTTTTTT.

Here the CDR3 reads CASSLVAGEPQHF. The CDR3 nucleotides are TGCGCCAGCAGCTTGGTGGCGGGTGAGCCCCAGCATTTT. The rearrangement joins TRBV5-1 to TRBJ1-5; D is unclear. The CDR3 sequence is 13 residues long. The germline V gene encodes CDR1 SGHRS and CDR2 YFSETQ. V was cut by 0 bases and J by 8 bases, with 9 bases left in between.

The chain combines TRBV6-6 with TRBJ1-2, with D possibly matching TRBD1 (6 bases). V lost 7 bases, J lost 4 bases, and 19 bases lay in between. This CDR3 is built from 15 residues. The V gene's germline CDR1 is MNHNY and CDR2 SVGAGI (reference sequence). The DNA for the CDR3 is TGTGCCAGCACCAACCAGGGGAGTTCGGGCTATGGCTACACCTTC. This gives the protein CASTNQGSSGYGYTF.

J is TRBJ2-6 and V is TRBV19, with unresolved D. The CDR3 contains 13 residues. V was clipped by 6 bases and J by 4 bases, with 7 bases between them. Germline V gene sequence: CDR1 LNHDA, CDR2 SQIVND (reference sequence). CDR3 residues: CASRSLGANVLTF. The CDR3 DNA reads TGTGCCAGTAGGAGCCTGGGGGCCAACGTCCTGACTTTC.

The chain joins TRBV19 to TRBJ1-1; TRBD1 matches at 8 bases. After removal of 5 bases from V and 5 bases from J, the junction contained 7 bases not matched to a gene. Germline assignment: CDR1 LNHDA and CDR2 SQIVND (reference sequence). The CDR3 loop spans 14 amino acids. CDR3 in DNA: TGTGCCAGTAGTCCAGTGACAGGGGAGACTGAAGCTTTCTTT. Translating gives CASSPVTGETEAFF. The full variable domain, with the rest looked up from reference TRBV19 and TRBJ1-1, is DGGITQSPKYLFRKEGQNVTLSCEQNLNHDAMYWYRQDPGQGLRLIYYSQIVNDFQKGDIAEGYSVSREKKESFPLTVTSAQKNPTAFYLCASSPVTGETEAFFGQGTRLTVV.

The CDR3 region is CASSLSPNTGYPEAFF. DNA of the CDR3: TGTGCCAGCAGCTTATCCCCAAACACAGGCTACCCTGAAGCTTTCTTT. V usage is TRBV7-3 and J usage is TRBJ1-1, with D maybe TRBD1 (5 bases). This CDR3 has 16 amino acids. V was trimmed by 2 bases and J by 6 bases, leaving 19 bases between them. The germline CDR1 and CDR2 sequences are SGHTA and FQGTGA.

Written as DNA, the CDR3 is TGTGCCAGCAGCTTAGCGACAGGGTATGGCTACACCTTC. It specifies CASSLATGYGYTF. The chain has TRBV7-2 and TRBJ1-2; TRBD1 matches 7 bases. Germline V CDR1 and CDR2: SGHTA, FQGNSA. V gave up 0 bases and J gave up 5 bases; unmatched junction bases: 0. This CDR3 comprises 13 residues.

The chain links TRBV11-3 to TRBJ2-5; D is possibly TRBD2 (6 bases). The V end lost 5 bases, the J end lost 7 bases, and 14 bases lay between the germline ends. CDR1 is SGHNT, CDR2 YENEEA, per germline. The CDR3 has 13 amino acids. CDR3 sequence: CASSPGGERTQYF. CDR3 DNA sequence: TGTGCCAGCAGCCCAGGCGGGGAGAGGACCCAGTACTTC.

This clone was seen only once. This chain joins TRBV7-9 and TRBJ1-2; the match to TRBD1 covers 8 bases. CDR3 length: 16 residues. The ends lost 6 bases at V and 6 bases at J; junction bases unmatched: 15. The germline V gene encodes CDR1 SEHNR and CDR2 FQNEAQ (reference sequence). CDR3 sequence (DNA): TGTGCCAGCAGTCAACGGGCAGGGGGCGATATTAATGGCTACACCTTC. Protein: CASSQRAGGDINGYTF.

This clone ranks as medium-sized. This CDR3 is CASSVGVARTDTQYF. Here the CDR3 DNA reads TGTGCCAGCAGCGTAGGGGTAGCGAGAACAGATACGCAGTATTTT. The rearrangement links TRBV9 to TRBJ2-3; a possible D gene is TRBD2 (5 bases). In germline, CDR1 is SGDLS, CDR2 YYNGEE. V was pared by 0 bases and J by 3 bases, with 11 bases between. The CDR3 runs 15 residues.

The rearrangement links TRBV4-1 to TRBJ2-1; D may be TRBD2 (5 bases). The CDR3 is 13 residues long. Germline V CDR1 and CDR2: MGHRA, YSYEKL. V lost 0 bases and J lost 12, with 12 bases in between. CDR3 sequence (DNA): TGCGCCAGCAGCCAAGATCGAGGCGGGCGGCAGTTCTTC. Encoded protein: CASSQDRGGRQFF.

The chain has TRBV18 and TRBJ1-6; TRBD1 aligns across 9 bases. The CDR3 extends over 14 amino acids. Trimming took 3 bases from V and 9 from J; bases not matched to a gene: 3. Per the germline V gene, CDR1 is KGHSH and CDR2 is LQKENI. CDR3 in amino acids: CASSPGQGGSPLHF. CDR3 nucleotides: TGTGCCAGCTCACCGGGACAGGGAGGTTCACCCCTCCACTTT.

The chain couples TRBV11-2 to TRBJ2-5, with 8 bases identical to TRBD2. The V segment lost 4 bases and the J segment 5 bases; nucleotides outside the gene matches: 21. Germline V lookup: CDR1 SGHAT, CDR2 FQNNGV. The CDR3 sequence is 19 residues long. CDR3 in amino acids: CASSSKPATGTRRGETQYF. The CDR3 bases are TGTGCCAGCAGCTCGAAGCCCGCGACCGGGACTAGAAGGGGGGAGACCCAGTACTTC.

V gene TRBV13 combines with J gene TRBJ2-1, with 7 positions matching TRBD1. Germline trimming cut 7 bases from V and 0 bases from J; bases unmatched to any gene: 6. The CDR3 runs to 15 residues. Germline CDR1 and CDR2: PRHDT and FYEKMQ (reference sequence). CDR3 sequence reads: CASTEDRASYNEQFF. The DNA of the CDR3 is TGTGCCAGCACCGAAGACAGGGCCTCCTACAATGAGCAGTTCTTC.

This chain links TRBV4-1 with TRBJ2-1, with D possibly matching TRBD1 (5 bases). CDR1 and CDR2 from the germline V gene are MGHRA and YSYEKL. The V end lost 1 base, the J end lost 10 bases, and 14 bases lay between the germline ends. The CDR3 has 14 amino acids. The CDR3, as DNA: TGCGCCAGCAGCCAAGTGGCAGGGTCTCGGGAGCAGTTCTTC. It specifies CASSQVAGSREQFF.

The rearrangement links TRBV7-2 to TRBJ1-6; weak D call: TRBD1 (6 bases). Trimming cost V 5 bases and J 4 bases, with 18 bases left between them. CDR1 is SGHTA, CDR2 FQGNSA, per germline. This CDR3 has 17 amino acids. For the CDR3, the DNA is TGTGCCAGCAGCCCGGGGGGGGGCGCCAAGTATAATTCACCCCTCCACTTT. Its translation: CASSPGGGAKYNSPLHF.

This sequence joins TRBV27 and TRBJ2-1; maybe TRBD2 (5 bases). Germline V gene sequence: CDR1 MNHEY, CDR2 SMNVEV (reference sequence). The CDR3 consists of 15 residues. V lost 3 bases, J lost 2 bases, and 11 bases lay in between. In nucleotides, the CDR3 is TGTGCCAGCAGTTTGGGCGGGTGGGCCTACAATGAGCAGTTCTTC. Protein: CASSLGGWAYNEQFF.

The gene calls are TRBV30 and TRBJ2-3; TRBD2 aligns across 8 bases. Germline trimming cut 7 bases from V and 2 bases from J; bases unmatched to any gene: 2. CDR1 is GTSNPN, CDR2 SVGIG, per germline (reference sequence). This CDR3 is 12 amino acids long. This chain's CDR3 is CASSGYTDTQYF. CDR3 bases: TGTGCCTCTAGCGGGTACACAGATACGCAGTATTTT.